This passage covers 19 T cell receptor beta chains from one sample sequenced in a study of T cells in localized non-small cell lung cancer. Clones were sequenced by immunoSEQ multiplex PCR, and TCRdb holds only the in-frame ones, with some missing. The data show tens of thousands of clones, more than 75% seen once. Material: PBMCs, obtained before any cancer treatment. Every receptor here comes from a woman between 35 and 70 years old with stage II squamous cell lung carcinoma.

The chain combines TRBV19 with TRBJ1-1; a possible D gene is TRBD1 (5 bases). Germline lookup yields CDR1 LNHDA and CDR2 SQIVND (reference sequence). The length of the CDR3 is 15 residues. V was trimmed by 3 bases and J by 1 base, leaving 12 bases between them. CDR3 in DNA: TGTGCCAGTAGTATTAATCACGGGGGGAACACTGAAGCTTTCTTT. Translating it yields CASSINHGGNTEAFF.

This clone was picked up one time. The J gene is TRBJ2-7, the V gene TRBV10-3; TRBD1 aligns across 7 bases. The CDR3 length is 15 residues. Germline V gene sequence: CDR1 ENHRY, CDR2 SYGVKD. Unmatched junction bases numbered 6, after V lost 0 bases and J lost 4 bases. In nucleotides, the CDR3 is TGTGCCATCAGTGAGTCGACAGGGAAGAGGTACGAGCAGTACTTC. This gives the protein CAISESTGKRYEQYF.

The count of this clone is one. The chain combines TRBV30 with TRBJ2-6; no definite D call. The CDR3 length is 13 residues. Per the germline V gene, CDR1 is GTSNPN and CDR2 is SVGIG (reference sequence). Trimming took off 4 bases at V and 1 base at J, with 5 bases between the two ends. CDR3 amino acids: CAWMASGANVLTF. CDR3 DNA sequence: TGTGCCTGGATGGCTTCTGGGGCCAACGTCCTGACTTTC.

The chain carries TRBV6-1 and TRBJ2-7; the D is unclear. The CDR3 is made up of 13 amino acids. Germline-derived CDR1 and CDR2 are MNHNS and SASEGT. V shed 7 bases and J shed 1 base, with 11 bases lying between them. CDR3 nucleotides: TGTGCCAGCACCCGGGCCTCGTCCTACGAGCAGTACTTC. It yields the protein CASTRASSYEQYF.

The chain has TRBV5-8 and TRBJ1-5; D call uncertain. The V end lost 4 bases, the J end lost 4 bases, and 6 bases lay between the germline ends. The CDR3 spans 12 residues. Germline V gene data show CDR1 as SGHTS and CDR2 as YDEGEE. CDR3: CASSPRNQPQHF. The CDR3 region has the DNA TGTGCCAGCAGCCCACGAAATCAGCCCCAGCATTTT.

CDR3 bases: TGTGCCAGCAGCGCCCAACAGTTCACTGAAGCTTTCTTT. It translates to CASSAQQFTEAFF. J is TRBJ1-1 and V is TRBV7-2; unclear D gene. The CDR3 runs 13 residues. CDR1 is SGHTA, CDR2 FQGNSA, per germline. V lost 5 bases and J 4 bases, leaving 11 bases between the germline ends.

The chain uses TRBV23-1 and TRBJ2-2; no definite D call. TRBV23-1 is an ORF, with its function uncertain. Trimming shortened V by 0 bases and J by 5 bases, and 7 bases separated the two germline ends. The CDR3 spans 14 residues. CDR3 loop: CASSQSRVTGELFF. The CDR3 bases are TGCGCCAGCAGTCAATCTCGGGTAACCGGGGAGCTGTTTTTT.

The V call is TRBV11-3, the J call TRBJ2-5; D call uncertain. V lost 3 bases and J lost 4, with 9 bases in between. The CDR3 loop spans 13 amino acids. CDR1 is SGHNT and CDR2 is YENEEA in the germline V gene. The CDR3 loop reads CASSLFRRETQYF. CDR3 bases: TGTGCCAGCAGCTTGTTCAGGCGAGAGACCCAGTACTTC.

The J gene is TRBJ1-4, the V gene TRBV6-1; no clear D gene. The CDR3 is 14 residues long. CDR1 is MNHNS and CDR2 is SASEGT in the germline V gene. The V gene lost 7 bases and the J gene lost 6 bases, with 15 bases spanning the gap. The CDR3 region has the DNA TGTGCCAGCAACCTCGGGCCTAATGATGAAAAACTGTTTTTT. It is translated as CASNLGPNDEKLFF.

The rearrangement uses TRBV4-2 and TRBJ2-7, with D perhaps matching TRBD2 (5 bases). The CDR3 covers 14 residues. Deletions cut 4 bases from V and 0 bases from J, with 10 bases between. CDR1 and CDR2 (germline): LGHNA, YNFKEQ. The CDR3 protein is CASSPDEGSYEQYF. For the CDR3, the DNA is TGTGCCAGCAGCCCTGACGAGGGCTCCTACGAGCAGTACTTC.

The V call is TRBV2, the J call TRBJ2-3; TRBD1 agrees at 8 bases. Germline CDR1 and CDR2: SNHLY and FYNNEI. CDR3 length: 16 amino acids. Trimming cost V 2 bases and J 4 bases; bases outside gene matches: 8. CDR3 amino acids: CASSERAGGAADTQYF. The CDR3 nucleotides read TGTGCCAGCAGTGAACGGGCAGGGGGCGCCGCAGATACGCAGTATTTT.

This clone appeared a few times. This sequence joins TRBV19 and TRBJ1-5, with 7 positions matching TRBD1. V gave up 6 bases and J gave up 4 bases; unmatched junction bases: 12. The CDR3 runs 16 residues. Germline CDR1 is LNHDA and CDR2 is SQIVND (reference sequence). The CDR3 here is CASSLQGQLGNQPQHF. The CDR3 DNA is TGTGCCAGTAGCCTACAGGGACAGTTGGGAAATCAGCCCCAGCATTTT.

V gene TRBV5-4 combines with J gene TRBJ2-1; D unresolved. The CDR3 runs 12 residues. The germline CDR1 and CDR2 sequences are SGHNT and YYREEE (reference sequence). V lost 4 bases to trimming and J lost 3 bases, with 5 bases between them. The CDR3 coding sequence is TGTGCCAGCAGCGATAACTACAATGAGCAGTTCTTC. This encodes CASSDNYNEQFF.

This clone was observed a few times. The chain links TRBV19 to TRBJ2-7; 9 nucleotides align to TRBD1. V dropped 5 bases and J dropped 1; count of bases not matched to a gene: 3. Germline CDR1 and CDR2: LNHDA and SQIVND (reference sequence). This CDR3 is 14 amino acids long. The CDR3 sequence is CASSSGTGSYEQYF. DNA of the CDR3: TGTGCCAGTAGTTCCGGGACAGGGTCCTACGAGCAGTACTTC. The full variable domain, rest sourced from reference TRBV19 and TRBJ2-7, is DGGITQSPKYLFRKEGQNVTLSCEQNLNHDAMYWYRQDPGQGLRLIYYSQIVNDFQKGDIAEGYSVSREKKESFPLTVTSAQKNPTAFYLCASSSGTGSYEQYFGPGTRLTVT.

The rearrangement links TRBV11-2 to TRBJ2-2; D gene uncertain. CDR1 is SGHAT and CDR2 is FQNNGV in the germline V gene. The CDR3 is 15 residues long. Trimming took 5 bases from V and 6 from J, leaving 16 bases between them. CDR3: CASSRPTGWAGELFF. The CDR3 DNA sequence: TGTGCCAGCAGCAGACCCACTGGATGGGCCGGGGAGCTGTTTTTT.

This sequence joins TRBV5-4 and TRBJ2-6; TRBD1 matches at 7 bases. The CDR3 contains 17 residues. The V gene's germline CDR1 is SGHNT and CDR2 YYREEE (reference sequence). Trimming took 3 bases from V and 0 from J; bases not matched to a gene: 6. CDR3 protein: CASSWDSSDSGANVLTF. CDR3 in DNA: TGTGCCAGCAGCTGGGACAGTTCTGACTCTGGGGCCAACGTCCTGACTTTC.

As concerns this clone: The junction shows a germline mismatch at one end, possibly a read error. The chain couples TRBV4-1 to TRBJ2-4; 10 bases match TRBD2. The CDR3 sequence is 16 residues long. CDR1 and CDR2 (germline): MGHRA, YSYEKL. CDR3 sequence reads: CASSQLSGRARNIQYF. In DNA, the CDR3 is TGCGCCAGCAGCCAACTCAGCGGGAGGGCCAGAAACATTCAGTACTTC.

The V call is TRBV29-1, the J call TRBJ1-2; 8 nucleotides align to TRBD1. This CDR3 has 13 amino acids. The germline gives CDR1 SQVTM, CDR2 ANQGSEA. V shed 5 bases, J shed 6 bases, and the junction held 8 bases outside the gene matches. The CDR3 bases are TGCAGCGTTACCCTGACAGGGGTTGATGGCTACACCTTC. Its protein product is CSVTLTGVDGYTF.

CDR3 sequence: CASSLPGTDTQYF. DNA for the CDR3: TGTGCCAGCAGCTTACCAGGCACAGATACGCAGTATTTT. This chain joins TRBV7-2 and TRBJ2-3; unclear D gene. V lost 2 bases, J lost 1 base, and 4 bases lay in between. Germline values: CDR1 SGHTA, CDR2 FQGNSA. This CDR3 has 13 amino acids.